One T cell receptor (beta chain) is described in this entry. The sample comes from a study of blood T cell repertoires in COVID-19. In the study overall: Some COVID-19 samples were acute and others convalescent; all came from the United States, Italy and Spain.

Assay used: immunoSEQ multiplex PCR; TCRdb lists only in-frame clones, some missing. The table has around 480,000 clones, more than 70% seen once; the top ten hold around 12%. The germline V gene has CDR1 MNHNS and CDR2 SASEGT. The CDR3 consists of 16 residues. Trimming stripped 1 base from V and 2 bases from J, with 9 bases between. The clonotype originates from a woman between 45 and 65 years old with COVID-19, enrolled during active disease. Material for sequencing was peripheral blood. The V gene is TRBV6-1, the J gene TRBJ1-6, with D tentatively TRBD1 (6 bases). The CDR3, as DNA: TGTGCCAGCAGTGAAGACAGGGCAACCTATAATTCACCCCTCCACTTT. Translating gives CASSEDRATYNSPLHF.